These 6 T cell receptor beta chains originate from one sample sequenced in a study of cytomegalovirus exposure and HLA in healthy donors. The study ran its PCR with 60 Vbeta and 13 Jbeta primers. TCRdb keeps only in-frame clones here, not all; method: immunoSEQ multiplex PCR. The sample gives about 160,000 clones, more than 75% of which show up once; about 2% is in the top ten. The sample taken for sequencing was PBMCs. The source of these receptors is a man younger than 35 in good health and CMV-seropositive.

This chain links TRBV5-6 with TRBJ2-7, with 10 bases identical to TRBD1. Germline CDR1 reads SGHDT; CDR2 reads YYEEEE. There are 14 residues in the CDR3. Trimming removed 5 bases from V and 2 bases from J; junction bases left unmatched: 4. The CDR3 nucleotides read TGTGCCAGCAGGTCCGGGACAGGGGCCTACGAGCAGTACTTC. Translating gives CASRSGTGAYEQYF.

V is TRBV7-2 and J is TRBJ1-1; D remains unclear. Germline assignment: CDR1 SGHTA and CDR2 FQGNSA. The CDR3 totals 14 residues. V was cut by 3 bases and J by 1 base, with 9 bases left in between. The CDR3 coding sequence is TGTGCCAGCAGCTTCTCTCGGGGGAACACTGAAGCTTTCTTT. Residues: CASSFSRGNTEAFF.

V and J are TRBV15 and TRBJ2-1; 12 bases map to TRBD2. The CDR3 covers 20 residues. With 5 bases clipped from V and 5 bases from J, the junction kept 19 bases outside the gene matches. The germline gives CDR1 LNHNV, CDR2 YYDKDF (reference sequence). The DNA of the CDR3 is TGTGCCACCAGCTACCCTGTGGGGCTAGCGGGGGGGCCCGGTGACAATGAGCAGTTCTTC. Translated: CATSYPVGLAGGPGDNEQFF.

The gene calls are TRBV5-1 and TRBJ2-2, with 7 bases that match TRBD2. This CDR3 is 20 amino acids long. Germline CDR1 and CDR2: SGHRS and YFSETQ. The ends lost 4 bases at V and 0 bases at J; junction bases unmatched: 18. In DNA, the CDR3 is TGCGCCAGCAGCCGATCCGGGGGAGGGGCTTCCCGGGCGAACACCGGGGAGCTGTTTTTT. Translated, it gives CASSRSGGGASRANTGELFF.

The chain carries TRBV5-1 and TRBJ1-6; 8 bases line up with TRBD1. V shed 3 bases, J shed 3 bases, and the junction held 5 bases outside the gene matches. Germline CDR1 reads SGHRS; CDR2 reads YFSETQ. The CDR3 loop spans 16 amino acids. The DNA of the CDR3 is TGCGCCAGCAGCTATGGACAGGGCGACTATAATTCACCCCTCCACTTT. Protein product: CASSYGQGDYNSPLHF.

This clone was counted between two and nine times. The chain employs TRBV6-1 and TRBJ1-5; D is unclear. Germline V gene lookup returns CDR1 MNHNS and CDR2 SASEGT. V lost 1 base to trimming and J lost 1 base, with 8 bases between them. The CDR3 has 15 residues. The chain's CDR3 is CASSEGQESNQPQHF. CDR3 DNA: TGTGCCAGCAGTGAAGGGCAGGAAAGCAATCAGCCCCAGCATTTT.